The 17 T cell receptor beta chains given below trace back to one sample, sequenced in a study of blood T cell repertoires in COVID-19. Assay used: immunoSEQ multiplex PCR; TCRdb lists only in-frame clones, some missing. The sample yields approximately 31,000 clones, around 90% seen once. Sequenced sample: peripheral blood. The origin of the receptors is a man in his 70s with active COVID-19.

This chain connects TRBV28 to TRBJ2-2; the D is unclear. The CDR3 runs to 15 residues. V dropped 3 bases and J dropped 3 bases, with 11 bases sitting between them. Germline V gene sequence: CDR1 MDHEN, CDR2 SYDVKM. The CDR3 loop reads CASSFSRLDTGELFF. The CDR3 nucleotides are TGTGCCAGCAGTTTCTCCAGGTTAGACACCGGGGAGCTGTTTTTT.

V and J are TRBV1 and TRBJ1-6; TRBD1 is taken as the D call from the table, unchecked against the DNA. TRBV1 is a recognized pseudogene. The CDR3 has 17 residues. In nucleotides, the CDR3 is TGCACCAGCAGCCAAGAAGGGGTTGGCGCGCGCCATTCACCCCTCCACTTT. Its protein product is CTSSQEGVGARHSPLHF.

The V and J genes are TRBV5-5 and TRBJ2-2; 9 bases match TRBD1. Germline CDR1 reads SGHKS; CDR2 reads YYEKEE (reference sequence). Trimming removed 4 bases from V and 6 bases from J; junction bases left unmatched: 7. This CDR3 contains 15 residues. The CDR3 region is CASSTTGGGAGELFF. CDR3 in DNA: TGTGCCAGCAGCACTACAGGGGGCGGTGCCGGGGAGCTGTTTTTT.

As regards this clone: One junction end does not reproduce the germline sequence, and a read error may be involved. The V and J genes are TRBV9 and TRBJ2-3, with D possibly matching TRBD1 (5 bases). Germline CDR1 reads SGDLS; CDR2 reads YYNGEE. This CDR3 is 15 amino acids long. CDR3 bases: TGTGCCAGCAGCCCGGATTACAGGAGCACCGATACGCAGTATTTT. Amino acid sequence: CASSPDYRSTDTQYF.

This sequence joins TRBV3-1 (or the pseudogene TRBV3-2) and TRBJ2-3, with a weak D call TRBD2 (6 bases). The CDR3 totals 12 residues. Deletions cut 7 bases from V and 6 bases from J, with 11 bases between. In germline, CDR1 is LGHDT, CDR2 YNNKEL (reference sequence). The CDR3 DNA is TGTGCCAGCACCCGTGGAGGGGATACGCAGTATTTT. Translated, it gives CASTRGGDTQYF.

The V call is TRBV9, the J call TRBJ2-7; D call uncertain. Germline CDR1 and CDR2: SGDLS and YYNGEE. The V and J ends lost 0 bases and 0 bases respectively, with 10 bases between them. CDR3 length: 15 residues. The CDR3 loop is CASSVGEKSSYEQYF. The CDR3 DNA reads TGTGCCAGCAGCGTAGGAGAAAAGAGCTCCTACGAGCAGTACTTC.

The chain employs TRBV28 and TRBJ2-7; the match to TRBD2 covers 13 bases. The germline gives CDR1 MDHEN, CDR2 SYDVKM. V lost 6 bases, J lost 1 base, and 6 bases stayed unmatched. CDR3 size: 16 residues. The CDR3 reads CASSPGLAGVSYEQYF. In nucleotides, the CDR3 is TGTGCCAGCAGCCCCGGACTAGCGGGAGTTTCCTACGAGCAGTACTTC.

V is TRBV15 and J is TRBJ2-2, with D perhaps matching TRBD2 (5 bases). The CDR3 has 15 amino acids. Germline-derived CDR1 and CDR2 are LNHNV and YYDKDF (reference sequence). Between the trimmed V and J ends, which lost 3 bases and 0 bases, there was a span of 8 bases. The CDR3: CATSRTTPNTGELFF. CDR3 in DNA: TGTGCCACCAGCAGGACTACGCCGAACACCGGGGAGCTGTTTTTT.

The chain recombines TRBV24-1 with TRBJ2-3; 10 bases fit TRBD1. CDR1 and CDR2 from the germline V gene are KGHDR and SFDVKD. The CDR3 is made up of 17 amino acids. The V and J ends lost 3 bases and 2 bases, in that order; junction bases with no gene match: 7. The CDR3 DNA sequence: TGTGCCACCAGTGATCCCGGGACAGGGGATATCACAGATACGCAGTATTTT. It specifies CATSDPGTGDITDTQYF.

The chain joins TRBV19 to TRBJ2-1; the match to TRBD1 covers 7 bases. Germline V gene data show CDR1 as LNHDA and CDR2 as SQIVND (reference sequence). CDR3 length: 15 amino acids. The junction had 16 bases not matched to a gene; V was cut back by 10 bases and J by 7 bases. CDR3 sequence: CATTAWAGGRNEQFF. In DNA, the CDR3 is TGTGCCACAACGGCGTGGGCAGGGGGAAGGAATGAGCAGTTCTTC.

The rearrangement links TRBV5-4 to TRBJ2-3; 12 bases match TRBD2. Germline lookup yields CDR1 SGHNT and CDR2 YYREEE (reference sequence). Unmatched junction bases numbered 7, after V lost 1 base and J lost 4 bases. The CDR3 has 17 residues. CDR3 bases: TGTGCCAGCAGCTTGAGACTAGCGGGAGCTGGGGCAGATACGCAGTATTTT. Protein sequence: CASSLRLAGAGADTQYF.

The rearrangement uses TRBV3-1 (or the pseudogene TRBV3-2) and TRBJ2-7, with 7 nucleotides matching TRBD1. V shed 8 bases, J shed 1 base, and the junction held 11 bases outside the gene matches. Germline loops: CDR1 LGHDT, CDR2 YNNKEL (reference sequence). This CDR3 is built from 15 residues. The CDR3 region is CASPHRDSRSYEQYF. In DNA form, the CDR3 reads TGTGCCAGCCCCCACCGGGACAGCCGTTCCTACGAGCAGTACTTC.

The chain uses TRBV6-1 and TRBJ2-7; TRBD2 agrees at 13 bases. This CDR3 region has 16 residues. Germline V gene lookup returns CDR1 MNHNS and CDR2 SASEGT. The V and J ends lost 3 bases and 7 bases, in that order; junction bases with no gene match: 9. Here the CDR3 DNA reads TGTGCCAGCAGTGATGCCCGACTAGCGGGAGGAATTGAGCAGTACTTC. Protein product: CASSDARLAGGIEQYF.

Written as DNA, the CDR3 is TGCAGTGCGAGTATACCCGCCGCGGACAGGGGCCCCGAGCAGTACTTC. Amino acids: CSASIPAADRGPEQYF. This rearrangement joins TRBV20-1 to TRBJ2-7, with 9 nucleotides matching TRBD1. The CDR3 runs to 16 residues. Germline V lookup: CDR1 DFQATT, CDR2 SNEGSKA (reference sequence). The V and J ends lost 6 bases and 6 bases, in that order; junction bases with no gene match: 18.

The chain's CDR3 is CASSLQGPDSGNTIYF. The CDR3 bases are TGTGCCAGCAGCCTACAGGGGCCTGACTCTGGAAACACCATATATTTT. The genes are TRBV7-8 and TRBJ1-3, with 7 nucleotides matching TRBD1. Germline V gene sequence: CDR1 SGHVS, CDR2 FQNEAQ. The CDR3 spans 16 residues. V gave up 5 bases and J gave up 0 bases; unmatched junction bases: 7.

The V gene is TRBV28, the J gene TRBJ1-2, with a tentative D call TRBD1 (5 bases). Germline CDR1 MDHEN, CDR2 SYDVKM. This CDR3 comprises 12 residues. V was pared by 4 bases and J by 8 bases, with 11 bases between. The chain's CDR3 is CASSSGGEGYTF. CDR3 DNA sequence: TGTGCCAGCAGTTCCGGGGGGGAAGGCTACACCTTC.

CDR3 nucleotides: TGCGCCAGCAGCCAGGGACTAAAGCAGTTCTTC. Translation gives CASSQGLKQFF. The chain employs TRBV4-3 and TRBJ2-1; the match to TRBD2 covers 7 bases. This CDR3 contains 11 residues. Per germline, CDR1 LGHNA and CDR2 YSLEER. V lost 3 bases to trimming and J lost 11 bases; unmatched junction nucleotides: 1.